Below are 8 T cell receptor beta chains sequenced from a single sample in a study of T-cell memory formation after mild COVID-19. MiXCR, run by TCRdb on the 5' RACE reads, gives a single entry per CDR3 protein. Among 210,000 or so distinct CDR3 sequences listed, under 30% were seen once. Sequenced: PBMCs or a T cell subset sorted from them (not recorded which). The receptors were sampled from an adult woman who had mild COVID-19 (a few samples of this study predate the infection). Cell type and time point are not known.

The chain joins TRBV28 to TRBJ2-7, with D possibly being TRBD1 (5 bases). The V end was cut by 1 base, the J end by 0 bases, with 13 bases between. The CDR3 is 16 residues long. In germline, CDR1 is MDHEN, CDR2 SYDVKM. CDR3 sequence: CASSLLGLRSSYEQYF. The CDR3 DNA is TGTGCCAGCAGTTTATTGGGGCTTCGAAGCTCCTACGAGCAGTACTTC.

To note about this clonotype: A read error is possible here, since a much larger clone lies one base away. The chain employs TRBV6-1 and TRBJ1-2, with 9 bases matching TRBD1. The length of the CDR3 is 14 residues. The trim removed 5 bases at V and 8 bases at J, leaving 9 bases unmatched. From germline, CDR1 is MNHNS and CDR2 SASEGT. The CDR3 DNA reads TGTGCCAGCAGTTTCGAACAGGGGGCGAGAGGCTACACCTTC. Residues: CASSFEQGARGYTF.

The chain is built from TRBV6-5 and TRBJ2-2; no definite D call. Trimming left V 0 bases short and J 4 bases short, with 9 bases between. This CDR3 is 15 amino acids long. Germline CDR1 reads MNHEY; CDR2 reads SVGAGI. CDR3 sequence (DNA): TGTGCCAGCAGTTACTCAACCTACACCACCGGGGAGCTGTTTTTT. Protein product: CASSYSTYTTGELFF.

The rearrangement joins TRBV24-1 to TRBJ2-3; 8 nucleotides agree with TRBD2. V dropped 7 bases and J dropped 6; count of bases not matched to a gene: 5. The CDR3 totals 13 residues. Looked up from germline, CDR1 is KGHDR and CDR2 is SFDVKD. The DNA of the CDR3 is TGTGCCACCAGCGGGGGGGCATCTGATACGCAGTATTTT. Its protein is CATSGGASDTQYF.

This clonotype was found a few times. The rearrangement links TRBV12-3 or TRBV12-4 to TRBJ2-7; 7 bases map to TRBD2. The CDR3 has 15 residues. J gave up 0 bases and V 5 bases, and 7 bases lay outside the gene matches. For the CDR3, the DNA is TGTGCCAGCAGTGATCAGAGCGGGATCTCCTACGAGCAGTACTTC. Encoded protein: CASSDQSGISYEQYF.

CDR3 protein: CSASNLAGGGEQFF. For the CDR3, the DNA is TGCAGTGCTAGTAACCTAGCGGGAGGTGGTGAGCAGTTCTTC. The genes are TRBV20-1 and TRBJ2-1, with 11 bases that match TRBD2. The CDR3 has 14 residues. Germline CDR1 DFQATT, CDR2 SNEGSKA (reference sequence). The junction had 7 bases not matched to a gene; V was cut back by 3 bases and J by 9 bases.

This clonotype was recorded a few times. The chain carries TRBV9 and TRBJ1-2; no clear D. Germline loops: CDR1 SGDLS, CDR2 YYNGEE. V gave up 3 bases and J gave up 7 bases, with 10 bases separating them. This CDR3 spans 12 amino acids. CDR3 region: CASSGFSSGYTF. The CDR3 region has the DNA TGTGCCAGCAGCGGATTCAGTAGTGGCTACACCTTC.

This clonotype was seen a few times. The gene calls are TRBV9 and TRBJ2-6; the D is unclear. V was pared by 0 bases and J by 4 bases, with 2 bases between. The germline gives CDR1 SGDLS, CDR2 YYNGEE. This CDR3 comprises 13 residues. CDR3 in amino acids: CASSVAGANVLTF. The DNA for the CDR3 is TGTGCCAGCAGCGTAGCGGGGGCCAACGTCCTGACTTTC.